Sequencing of this TCR beta chain was carried out in a study of beta chain features in type 1 diabetes. Study-level results: There were fewer insertions and more deletions at the VDJ junctions of type 1 diabetes patients.

Investigators reverse transcribed all isolated RNA, so they sequenced expressed TCRB transcripts. Profiling relied on immunoSEQ multiplex PCR, and the TCRdb table lists in-frame clones only, not all of them. The sample yields 200,000 to 250,000 clones, approximately 10% seen once. This clone occurred a few times. The antigen is unknown. The specimen was central memory CD4+ T cells from blood. The clonotype was recovered from a man aged 18 to 29 in good health.

The CDR3 region has the DNA TGTGCCAGCAGCCCGAGCACGGTCGGAGGGGAGACCCAGTACTTC. This gives the protein CASSPSTVGGETQYF. This chain links TRBV28 with TRBJ2-5; D is perhaps TRBD2 (6 bases). CDR3 length: 15 residues. Germline lookup yields CDR1 MDHEN and CDR2 SYDVKM. V lost 6 bases to trimming and J lost 5 bases, with 19 bases between them.